In its sample, the clone carrying this T cell receptor beta chain was seen a few times. No antigen is known for it. Via MiXCR, TCRdb re-called the 5' RACE reads, giving one row per CDR3 protein. Of approximately 240,000 distinct CDR3 sequences listed, 15% to 20% are singletons. The CDR3 spans 14 residues. V dropped 6 bases and J dropped 0 bases, with 10 bases sitting between them. Germline CDR1 reads SNHLY; CDR2 reads FYNNEI. The sample belongs to a study of T-cell memory formation after mild COVID-19. Study-wide results and limits: Pre-infection memory harbored some responding clones, suggesting cross-reactive memory joined.

The chain couples TRBV2 to TRBJ2-3, with a weak D call TRBD2 (6 bases). The clonotype comes from a man aged 18 to 30 who had mild COVID-19 (a few samples of this study predate the infection). Cell type and time point are not known. The sample consisted of PBMCs or a T cell subset sorted from them (not recorded which). The CDR3 sequence: CASSAGPSTDTQYF. DNA of the CDR3: TGTGCCAGCAGCGCGGGACCCAGCACAGATACGCAGTATTTT.